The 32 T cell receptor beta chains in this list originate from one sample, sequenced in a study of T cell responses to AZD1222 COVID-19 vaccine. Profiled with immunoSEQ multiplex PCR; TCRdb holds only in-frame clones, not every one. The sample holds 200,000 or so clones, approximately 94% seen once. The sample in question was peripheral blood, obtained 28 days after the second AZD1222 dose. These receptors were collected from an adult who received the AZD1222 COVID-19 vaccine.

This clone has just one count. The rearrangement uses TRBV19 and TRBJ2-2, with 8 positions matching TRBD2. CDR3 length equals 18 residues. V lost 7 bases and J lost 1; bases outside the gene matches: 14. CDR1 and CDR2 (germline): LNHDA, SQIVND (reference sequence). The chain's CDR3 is CASTRPRWLAGNTGELFF. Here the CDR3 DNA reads TGTGCCAGTACGCGTCCTCGGTGGCTAGCGGGGAACACCGGGGAGCTGTTTTTT.

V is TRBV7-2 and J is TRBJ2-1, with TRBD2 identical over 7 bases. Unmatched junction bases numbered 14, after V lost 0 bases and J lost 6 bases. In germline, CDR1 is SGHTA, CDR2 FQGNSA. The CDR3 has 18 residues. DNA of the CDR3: TGTGCCAGCAGCTTAGCGGGGATTGAGCGGGGTCGCTTCAATGAGCAGTTCTTC. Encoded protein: CASSLAGIERGRFNEQFF.

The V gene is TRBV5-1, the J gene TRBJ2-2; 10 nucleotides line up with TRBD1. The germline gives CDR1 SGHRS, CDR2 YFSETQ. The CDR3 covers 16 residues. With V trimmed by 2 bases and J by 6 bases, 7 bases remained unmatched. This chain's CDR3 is CASSLMTGGASGELFF. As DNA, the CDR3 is TGCGCCAGCAGCTTAATGACAGGGGGCGCGTCCGGGGAGCTGTTTTTT.

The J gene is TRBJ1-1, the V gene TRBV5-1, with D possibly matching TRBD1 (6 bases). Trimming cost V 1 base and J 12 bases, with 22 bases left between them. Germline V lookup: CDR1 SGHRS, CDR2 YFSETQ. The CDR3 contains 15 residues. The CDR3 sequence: CASSLSPGVEGGTFF. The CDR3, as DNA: TGCGCCAGCAGCTTGTCACCTGGGGTGGAAGGGGGAACTTTCTTT.

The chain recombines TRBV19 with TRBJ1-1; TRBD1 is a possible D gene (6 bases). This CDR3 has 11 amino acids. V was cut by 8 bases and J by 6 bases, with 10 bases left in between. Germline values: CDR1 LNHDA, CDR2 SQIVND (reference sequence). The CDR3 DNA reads TGTGCCAGTGGGGGGCGGGCTGAAGCTTTCTTT. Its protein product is CASGGRAEAFF.

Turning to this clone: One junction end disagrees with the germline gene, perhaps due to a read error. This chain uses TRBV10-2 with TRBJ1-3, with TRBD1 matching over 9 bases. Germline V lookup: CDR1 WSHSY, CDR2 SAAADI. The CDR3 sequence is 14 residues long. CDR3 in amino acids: CASGDRGSSGTIYF. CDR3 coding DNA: TGCGCCAGCGGTGACAGGGGGTCCTCGGGCACCATATATTTT.

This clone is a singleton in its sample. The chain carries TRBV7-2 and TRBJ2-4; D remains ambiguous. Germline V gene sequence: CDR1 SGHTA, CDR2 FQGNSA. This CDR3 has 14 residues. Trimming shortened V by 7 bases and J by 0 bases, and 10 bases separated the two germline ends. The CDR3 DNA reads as TGTGCCAGCACCGTAGAGCTAGCCAAAAACATTCAGTACTTC. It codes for CASTVELAKNIQYF.

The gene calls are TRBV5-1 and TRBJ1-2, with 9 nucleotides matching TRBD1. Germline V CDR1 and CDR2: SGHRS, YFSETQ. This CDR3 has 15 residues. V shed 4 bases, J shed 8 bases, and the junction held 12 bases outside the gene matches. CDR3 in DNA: TGCGCCAGCAGCCGCGACCTGGACAGGGGTGGAGGCTACACCTTC. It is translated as CASSRDLDRGGGYTF.

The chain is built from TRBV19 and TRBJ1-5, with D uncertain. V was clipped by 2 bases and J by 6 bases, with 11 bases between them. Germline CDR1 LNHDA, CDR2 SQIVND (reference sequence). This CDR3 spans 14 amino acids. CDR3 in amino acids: CASSIRDKTQPQHF. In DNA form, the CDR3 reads TGTGCCAGTAGTATACGAGACAAGACTCAGCCCCAGCATTTT.

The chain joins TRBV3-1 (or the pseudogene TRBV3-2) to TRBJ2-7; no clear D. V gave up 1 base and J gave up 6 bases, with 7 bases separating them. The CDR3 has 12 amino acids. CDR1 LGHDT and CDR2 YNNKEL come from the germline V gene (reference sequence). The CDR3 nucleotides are TGTGCCAGCAGCCAAGTCGTCTCCGAGCAGTACTTC. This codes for CASSQVVSEQYF.

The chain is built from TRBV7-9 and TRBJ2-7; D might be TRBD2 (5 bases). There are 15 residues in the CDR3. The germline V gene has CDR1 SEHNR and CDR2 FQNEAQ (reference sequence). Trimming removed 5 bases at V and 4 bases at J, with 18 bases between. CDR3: CASSPKDGNRYEQYF. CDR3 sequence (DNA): TGTGCCAGCAGCCCGAAGGACGGGAATCGGTACGAGCAGTACTTC.

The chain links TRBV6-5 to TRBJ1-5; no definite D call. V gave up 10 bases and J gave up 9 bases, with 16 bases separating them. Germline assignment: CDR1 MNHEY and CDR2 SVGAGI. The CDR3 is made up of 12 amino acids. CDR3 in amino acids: CATRRGPGPQHF. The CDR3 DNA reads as TGTGCCACCAGGCGCGGGCCGGGGCCCCAGCATTTT.

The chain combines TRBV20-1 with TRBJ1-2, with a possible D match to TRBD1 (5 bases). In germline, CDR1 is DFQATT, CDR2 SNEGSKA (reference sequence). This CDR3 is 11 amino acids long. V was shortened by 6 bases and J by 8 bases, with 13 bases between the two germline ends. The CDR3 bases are TGCAGTGCCACCGGGGGAAGAGGCTACACCTTC. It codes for CSATGGRGYTF.

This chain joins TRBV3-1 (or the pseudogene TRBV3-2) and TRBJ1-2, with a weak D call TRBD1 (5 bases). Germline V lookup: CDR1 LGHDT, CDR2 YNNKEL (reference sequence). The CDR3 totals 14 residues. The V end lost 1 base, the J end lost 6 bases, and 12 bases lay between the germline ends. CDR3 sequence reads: CASSQGGQGNGYTF. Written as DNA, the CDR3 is TGTGCCAGCAGCCAAGGAGGCCAGGGTAATGGCTACACCTTC.

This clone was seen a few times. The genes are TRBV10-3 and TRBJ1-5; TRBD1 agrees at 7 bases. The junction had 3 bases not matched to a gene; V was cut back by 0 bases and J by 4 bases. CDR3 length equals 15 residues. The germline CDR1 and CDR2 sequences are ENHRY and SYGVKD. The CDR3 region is CAISESETGNQPQHF. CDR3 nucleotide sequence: TGTGCCATCAGTGAGTCGGAGACAGGGAATCAGCCCCAGCATTTT.

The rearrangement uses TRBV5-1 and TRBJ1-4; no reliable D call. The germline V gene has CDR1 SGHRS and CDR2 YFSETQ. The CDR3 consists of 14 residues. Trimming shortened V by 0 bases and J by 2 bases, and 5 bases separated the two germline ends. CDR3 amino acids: CASSLGTTNEKLFF. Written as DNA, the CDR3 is TGCGCCAGCAGCTTGGGAACGACTAATGAAAAACTGTTTTTT. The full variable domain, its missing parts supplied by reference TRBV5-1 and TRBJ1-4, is KAGVTQTPRYLIKTRGQQVTLSCSPISGHRSVSWYQQTPGQGLQFLFEYFSETQRNKGNFPGRFSGRQFSNSRSEMNVSTLELGDSALYLCASSLGTTNEKLFFGSGTQLSVL.

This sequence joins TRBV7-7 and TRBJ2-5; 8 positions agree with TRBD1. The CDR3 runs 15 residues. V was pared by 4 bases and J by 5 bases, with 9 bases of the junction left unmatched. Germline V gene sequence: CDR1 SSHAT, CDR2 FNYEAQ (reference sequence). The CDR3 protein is CASSYRQGAAETQYF. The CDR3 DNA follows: TGTGCCAGCAGCTACCGGCAGGGGGCCGCGGAGACCCAGTACTTC.

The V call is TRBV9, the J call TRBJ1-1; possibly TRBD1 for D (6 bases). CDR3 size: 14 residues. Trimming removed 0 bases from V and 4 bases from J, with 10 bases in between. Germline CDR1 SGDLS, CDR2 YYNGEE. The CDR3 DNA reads TGTGCCAGCAGCGTAGGTGGACAGCCCACTGAAGCTTTCTTT. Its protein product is CASSVGGQPTEAFF.

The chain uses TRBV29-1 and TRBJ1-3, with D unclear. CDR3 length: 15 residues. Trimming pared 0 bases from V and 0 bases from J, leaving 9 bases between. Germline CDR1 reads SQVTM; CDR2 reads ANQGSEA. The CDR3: CSVEDAWASGNTIYF. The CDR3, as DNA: TGCAGCGTTGAAGATGCCTGGGCCTCTGGAAACACCATATATTTT.

The CDR3 sequence: CASGPRGTIYF. CDR3 nucleotides: TGTGCCAGTGGGCCTCGGGGCACCATATATTTT. The chain joins TRBV6-5 to TRBJ1-3; D unclear. Germline V CDR1 and CDR2: MNHEY, SVGAGI. The CDR3 contains 11 residues. Trimming shortened V by 9 bases and J by 9 bases, and 12 bases separated the two germline ends.

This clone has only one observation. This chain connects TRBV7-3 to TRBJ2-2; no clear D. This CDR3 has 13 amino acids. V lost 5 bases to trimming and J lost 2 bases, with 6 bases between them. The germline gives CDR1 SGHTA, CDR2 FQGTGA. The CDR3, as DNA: TGTGCCAGCAGCCCCTATAACACCGGGGAGCTGTTTTTT. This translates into CASSPYNTGELFF.

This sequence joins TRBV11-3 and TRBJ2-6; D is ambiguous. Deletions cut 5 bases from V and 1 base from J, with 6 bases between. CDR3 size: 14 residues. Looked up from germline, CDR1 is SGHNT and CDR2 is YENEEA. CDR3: CASSPVSGANVLTF. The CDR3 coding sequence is TGTGCCAGCAGCCCCGTATCTGGGGCCAACGTCCTGACTTTC.

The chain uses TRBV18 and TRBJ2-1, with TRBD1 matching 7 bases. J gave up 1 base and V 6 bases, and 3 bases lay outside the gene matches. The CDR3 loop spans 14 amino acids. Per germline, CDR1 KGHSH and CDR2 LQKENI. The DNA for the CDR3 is TGTGCCAGCTCGCCGACAGGGTCCTACAATGAGCAGTTCTTC. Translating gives CASSPTGSYNEQFF.

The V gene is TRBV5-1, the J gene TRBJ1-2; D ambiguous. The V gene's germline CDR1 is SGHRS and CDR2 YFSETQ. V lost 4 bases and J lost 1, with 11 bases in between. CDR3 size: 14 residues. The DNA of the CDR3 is TGCGCCAGCAGCCAGGACGCAAATAACTATGGCTACACCTTC. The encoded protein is CASSQDANNYGYTF.

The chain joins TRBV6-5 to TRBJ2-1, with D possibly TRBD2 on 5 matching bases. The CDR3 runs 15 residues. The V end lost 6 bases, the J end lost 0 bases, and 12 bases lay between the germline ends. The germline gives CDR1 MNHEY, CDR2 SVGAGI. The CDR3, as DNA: TGTGCCAGCAGCCCGGACTTTTCCTCCTACAATGAGCAGTTCTTC. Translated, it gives CASSPDFSSYNEQFF.

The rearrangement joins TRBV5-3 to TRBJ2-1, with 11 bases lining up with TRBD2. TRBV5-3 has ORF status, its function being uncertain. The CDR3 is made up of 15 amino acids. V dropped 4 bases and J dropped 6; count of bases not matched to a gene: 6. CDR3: CARSPRLAGTNEQFF. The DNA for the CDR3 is TGTGCCAGAAGCCCACGACTAGCGGGGACCAATGAGCAGTTCTTC.

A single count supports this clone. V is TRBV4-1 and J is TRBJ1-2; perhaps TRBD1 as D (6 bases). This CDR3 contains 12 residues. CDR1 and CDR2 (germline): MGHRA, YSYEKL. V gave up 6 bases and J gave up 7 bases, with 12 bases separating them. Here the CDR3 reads CASRNRVGGYTF. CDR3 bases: TGCGCCAGCAGAAACAGGGTTGGTGGCTACACCTTC.

The CDR3 DNA sequence: TGTGCCAGCAGCCTTGGGACTAGCGGCACAGATACGCAGTATTTT. Its translation is CASSLGTSGTDTQYF. This chain connects TRBV27 to TRBJ2-3; 10 nucleotides match TRBD2. This CDR3 is 15 amino acids long. With 6 bases clipped from V and 1 base from J, the junction kept 4 bases outside the gene matches. From germline, CDR1 is MNHEY and CDR2 SMNVEV (reference sequence).

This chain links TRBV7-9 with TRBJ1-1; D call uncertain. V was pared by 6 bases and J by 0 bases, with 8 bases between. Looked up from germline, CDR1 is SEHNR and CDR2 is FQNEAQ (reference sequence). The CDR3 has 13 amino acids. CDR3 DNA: TGTGCCAGCAGTCCACGGATGAACACTGAAGCTTTCTTT. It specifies CASSPRMNTEAFF.

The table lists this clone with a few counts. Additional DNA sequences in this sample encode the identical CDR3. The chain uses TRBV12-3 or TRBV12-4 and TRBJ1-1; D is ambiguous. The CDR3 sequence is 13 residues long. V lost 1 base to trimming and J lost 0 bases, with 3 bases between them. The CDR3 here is CASSLGVNTEAFF. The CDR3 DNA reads TGTGCCAGCAGTTTAGGGGTGAACACTGAAGCTTTCTTT.

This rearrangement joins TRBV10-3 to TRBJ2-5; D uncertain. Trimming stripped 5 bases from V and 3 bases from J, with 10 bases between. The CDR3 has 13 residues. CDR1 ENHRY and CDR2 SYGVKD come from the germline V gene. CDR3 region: CAISSGREETQYF. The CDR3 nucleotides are TGTGCCATCAGTTCGGGCCGGGAAGAGACCCAGTACTTC.

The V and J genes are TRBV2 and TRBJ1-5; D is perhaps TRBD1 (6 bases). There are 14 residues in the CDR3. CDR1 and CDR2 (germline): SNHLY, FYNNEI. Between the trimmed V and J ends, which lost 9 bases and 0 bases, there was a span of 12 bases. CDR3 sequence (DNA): TGTGCCAGTACAGGGATCAGTAGCAATCAGCCCCAGCATTTT. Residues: CASTGISSNQPQHF.